The entry below describes one T cell receptor beta chain. This clonotype was picked up many times. Its antigen specificity is not known. No base-level quality is on record; no much larger clone is a single base apart. Graves' hyperthyroidism was defined as stable when no progression to ophthalmopathy occurred over 18 months of follow-up. Hyperthyroidism patients were newly diagnosed, had a disease duration of under 2 months, and were aged 18 to 65 years. Exclusion was applied to patients with uncontrolled infections, other autoimmune diseases, pregnancy or lactation. Diagnoses were based on clinical symptoms, serum thyroxine and TRAb, thyroid ultrasound and orbital computed tomography. PBMCs were isolated from more than 8 ml of fresh peripheral blood by Ficoll-Paque density gradient centrifugation. Trizol reagent was used to extract total RNA, and RNA quality was then checked on an Agilent 2100 Bioanalyzer.

This sample is part of a study of T cells in Graves' hyperthyroidism and ophthalmopathy (dated by TCRdb to about 2019). In terms of the full investigation: Peripheral blood samples were taken at initial diagnosis, before any treatment was given. An independent validation cohort of some 18 hyperthyroidism patients and 17 patients who later progressed to ophthalmopathy tested prospective prediction of ophthalmopathy. TCR Vbeta CDR3 sequencing of 120 to 150 peripheral blood samples (approximately 44 ophthalmopathy, 75 to 80 hyperthyroidism and roughly 17 progressor patients) is reported in the paper. Once sampling was done, hyperthyroidism patients were given methimazole at a starting dose of 30 mg daily, whereas ophthalmopathy patients were given high-dose intravenous methylprednisolone. TCR V-J signatures able to tell the groups apart were searched for in a discovery cohort of approximately 95 patients, of whom 40 to 45 had Graves' ophthalmopathy and around 58 had stable Graves' hyperthyroidism. Thyroid tissue and blood T-cell repertoires from six Graves' hyperthyroidism patients were also compared in the study. The 75 to 100 discovery patients were randomly divided into training and test sets at a 7:3 ratio. Results the study describes overall, beyond this receptor: Sample size was not statistically predetermined, and investigators were not blinded to group allocation. Most expanded thyroid clonotypes (frequency above 0.001) were also detected in blood, a finding suggesting that blood repertoires may reflect thyroid immune responses. In cross-validation, a model built on a 13 V-J signature told ophthalmopathy apart from stable hyperthyroidism with 85% to 90% sensitivity and approximately 81% specificity, and in testing the same model reached 80%/75%. In validation, the model predicted progression to ophthalmopathy a median of about 6 months before onset, with about 67% sensitivity and 72.22% specificity.

The CDR3 sequence holds 12 residues, the cysteine and phenylalanine included. CDR3 DNA only is kept here, 36 bases in frame from base 1. V is shortened by 8 bases, J by 6 bases, and the region joining them spans 13 bases. CDR1 and CDR2 (MNHEY, SVGAGI) derive from the germline V gene. The TCR beta CDR3 regions were amplified from RNA transcripts. For the first round of RT-PCR on the TCR CDR3, the HTBI primer set was used together with the Qiagen OneStep RT-PCR kit. A second multiplex PCR round built the libraries, followed by size selection and purification. Paired-end sequencing of the libraries was performed with 100 bp reads on an Illumina HiSeq2000. Per the source publication's procedure: SOAPnuke was used to process the raw data, with reads discarded if the reads contained adapters or uncalled bases, had a mean Phred below 15, or lacked an exact constant-primer or identifier match. High-quality paired reads were merged with COPE v1.2.5, and unique nucleotide sequences were defined as clonotypes. MiTCR v1.1 was used to align the clonotypes against IMGT TRBV, TRBD and TRBJ reference segments. The analysis was restricted to V-J combinations with a frequency above 0.0001, which together covered 98% to 99.2% of the repertoires. The TCS score was defined as F50 (clonal expansion) divided by E x V (chaos), with BLOSUM62-based TCRdist calculated between CDR3 peptides within each V-J. Welch's t-statistics and random forest reduced just over 500 V-J features to under 15, which were used in a naive Bayes classifier (R e1071). Thyroid-blood repertoire similarity was quantified with the Morisita-Horn index. The public reads were reanalyzed by TCRdb: fastp trimming at Q25, MiXCR alignment, in-frame beta chains only. Under each unique CDR3 protein, matching rows form one entry showing the most common genes and DNA. These V and J calls are TCRdb output, not the study's own analysis. The sample contains around 760,000 distinct CDR3 sequences, 30% to 40% of them found a single time. The ten largest clonotypes hold around 30% of the sample.

The chain employs TRBV6-5 and TRBJ2-5, with the identity of the D gene unclear. The source of this sequence is a woman in her 40s with Graves' hyperthyroidism. Sequenced sample: blood. The DNA reads TGTGCCAGCTCCCCGGACGCCCAGACCCAGTACTTC. This is translated as CASSPDAQTQYF.